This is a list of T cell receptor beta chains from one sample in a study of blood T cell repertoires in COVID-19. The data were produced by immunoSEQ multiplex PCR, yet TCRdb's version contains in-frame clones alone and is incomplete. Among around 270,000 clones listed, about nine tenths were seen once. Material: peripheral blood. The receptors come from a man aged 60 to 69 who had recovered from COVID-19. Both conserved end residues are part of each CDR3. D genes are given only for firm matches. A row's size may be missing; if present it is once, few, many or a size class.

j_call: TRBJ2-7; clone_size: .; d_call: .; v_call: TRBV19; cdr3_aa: CASSISGAYEQYF; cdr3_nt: TGTGCCAGTAGTATAAGCGGCGCCTACGAGCAGTACTTC
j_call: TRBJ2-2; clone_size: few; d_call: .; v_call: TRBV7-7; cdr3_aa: CASSFGNTGELFF; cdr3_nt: TGTGCTAGCAGCTTCGGGAACACCGGGGAGCTGTTTTTT
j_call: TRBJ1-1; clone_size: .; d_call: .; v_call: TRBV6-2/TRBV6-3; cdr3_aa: CASSIRTDPNTEAFF; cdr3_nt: TGTGCCAGCAGTATCCGGACTGATCCGAACACTGAAGCTTTCTTT
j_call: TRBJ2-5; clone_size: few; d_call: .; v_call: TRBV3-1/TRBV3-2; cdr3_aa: CASSQAPVRETQYF; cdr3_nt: TGTGCCAGCAGTCAGGCCCCTGTTCGGGAGACCCAGTACTTC
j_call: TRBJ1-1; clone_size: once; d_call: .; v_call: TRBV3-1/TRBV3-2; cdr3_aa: CASSRRSGNTEAFF; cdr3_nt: TGTGCCAGCAGCCGCCGGTCGGGGAACACTGAAGCTTTCTTT
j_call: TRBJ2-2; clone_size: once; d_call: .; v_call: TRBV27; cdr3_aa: CASSFPGTGELFF; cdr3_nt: TGTGCCAGCAGTTTCCCGGGCACCGGGGAGCTGTTTTTT
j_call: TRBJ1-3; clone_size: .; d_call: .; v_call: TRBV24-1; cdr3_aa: CATQDTSSGNTIYF; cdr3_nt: TGTGCCACCCAGGACACATCCTCTGGAAACACCATATATTTT
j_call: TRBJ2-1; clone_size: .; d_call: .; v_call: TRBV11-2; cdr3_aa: CASSLSGSYNEQFF; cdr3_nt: TGTGCCAGCAGCTTAAGCGGATCCTACAATGAGCAGTTCTTC
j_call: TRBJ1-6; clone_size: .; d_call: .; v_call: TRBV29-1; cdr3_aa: CSVAGGDGSPLHF; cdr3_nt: TGCAGCGTTGCGGGCGGGGATGGTTCACCCCTCCACTTT
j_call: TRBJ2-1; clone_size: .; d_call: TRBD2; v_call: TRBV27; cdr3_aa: CASSSGGYEQFF; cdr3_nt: TGTGCCAGCAGTTCGGGGGGATATGAGCAGTTCTTC
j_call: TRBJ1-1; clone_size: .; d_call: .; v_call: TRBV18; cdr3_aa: CASSPGGLYTEAFF; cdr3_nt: TGTGCCAGCTCACCGGGGGGGCTGTACACTGAAGCTTTCTTT
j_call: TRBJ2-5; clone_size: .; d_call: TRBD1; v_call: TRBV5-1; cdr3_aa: CASSLGQGDRETQYF; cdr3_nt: TGCGCCAGCAGCTTAGGACAGGGGGATAGGGAGACCCAGTACTTC
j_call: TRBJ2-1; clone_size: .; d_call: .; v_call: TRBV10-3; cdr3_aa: CAIRGDSITYNEQFF; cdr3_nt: TGTGCCATCAGGGGCGACAGTATAACCTACAATGAGCAGTTCTTC
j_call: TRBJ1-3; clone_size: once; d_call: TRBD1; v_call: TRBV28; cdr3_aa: CASSLGGTGPLGTIYF; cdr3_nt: TGTGCCAGCAGTTTAGGCGGGACAGGGCCCCTGGGCACCATATATTTT
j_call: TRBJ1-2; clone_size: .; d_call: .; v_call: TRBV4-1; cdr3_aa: CASSQAGSLFYTF; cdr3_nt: TGCGCCAGCAGCCAAGCGGGATCCCTTTTTTACACCTTC
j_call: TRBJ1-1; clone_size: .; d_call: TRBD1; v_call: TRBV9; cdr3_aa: CASSVRPVPGQFLNTEAFF; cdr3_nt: TGTGCCAGCAGCGTGAGACCGGTTCCGGGACAGTTTTTGAACACTGAAGCTTTCTTT
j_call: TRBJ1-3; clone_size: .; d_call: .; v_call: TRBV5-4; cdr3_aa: CASSFPAGNTIYF; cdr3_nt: TGTGCCAGCAGCTTCCCCGCTGGAAACACCATATATTTT
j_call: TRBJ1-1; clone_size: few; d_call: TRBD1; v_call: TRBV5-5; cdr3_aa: CASSLKRTGAREAFF; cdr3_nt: TGTGCCAGCAGCTTGAAGCGGACAGGGGCTCGAGAAGCTTTCTTT
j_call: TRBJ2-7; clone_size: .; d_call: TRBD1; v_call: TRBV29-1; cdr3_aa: CSAYRGFEQYF; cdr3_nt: TGCAGCGCATACAGGGGTTTCGAGCAGTACTTC
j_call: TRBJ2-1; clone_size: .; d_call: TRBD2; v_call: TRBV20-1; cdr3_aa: CSASSGSSYNEQFF; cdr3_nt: TGCAGTGCCAGTAGCGGGAGCTCCTACAATGAGCAGTTCTTC
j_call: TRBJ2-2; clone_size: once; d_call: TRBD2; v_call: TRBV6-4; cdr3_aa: CASPLGLDRREHRGAVF; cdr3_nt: TGTGCCAGCCCCTTAGGACTAGACCGTCGCGAACACCGGGGAGCTGTTTTT
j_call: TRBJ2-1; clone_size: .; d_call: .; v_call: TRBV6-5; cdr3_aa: CASSYSSGYNEQFF; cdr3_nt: TGTGCCAGCAGTTACTCCTCAGGGTACAATGAGCAGTTCTTC
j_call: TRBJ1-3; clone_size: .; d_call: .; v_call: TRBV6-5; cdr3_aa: CASTLGSASGNTIYF; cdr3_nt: TGTGCCAGCACCTTAGGGAGTGCCTCTGGAAACACCATATATTTT
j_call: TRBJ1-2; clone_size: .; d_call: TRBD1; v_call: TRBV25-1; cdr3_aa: CASSYAGTGNYGYTF; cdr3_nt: TGTGCCAGCAGTTACGCCGGGACAGGAAACTATGGCTACACCTTC
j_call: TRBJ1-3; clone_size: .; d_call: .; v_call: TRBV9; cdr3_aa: CASGGRLSGNTIYF; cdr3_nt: TGTGCCAGCGGGGGGAGACTCTCTGGAAACACCATATATTTT
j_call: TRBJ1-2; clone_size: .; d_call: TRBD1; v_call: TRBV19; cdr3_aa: CASSIWGQGNYGYTF; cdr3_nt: TGTGCCAGTAGTATTTGGGGACAGGGTAACTATGGCTACACCTTC
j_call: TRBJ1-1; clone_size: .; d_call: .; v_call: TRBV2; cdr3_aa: CASTRGPTEAFF; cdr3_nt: TGTGCCAGCACCAGGGGCCCCACTGAAGCTTTCTTT
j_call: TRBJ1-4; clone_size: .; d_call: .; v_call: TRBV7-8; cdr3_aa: CASSLTGATNEKLFF; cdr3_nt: TGTGCCAGCAGCTTAACAGGCGCAACTAATGAAAAACTGTTTTTT
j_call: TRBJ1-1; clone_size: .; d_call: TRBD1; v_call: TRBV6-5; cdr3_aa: CASSLGDRTSSEAFF; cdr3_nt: TGTGCCAGCAGTTTAGGGGACAGGACCTCGTCTGAAGCTTTCTTT
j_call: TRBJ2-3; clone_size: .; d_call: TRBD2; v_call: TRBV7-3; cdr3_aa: CASSVTSGGRFTDTQYF; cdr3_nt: TGTGCCAGCAGCGTTACTAGCGGGGGGCGTTTCACAGATACGCAGTATTTT
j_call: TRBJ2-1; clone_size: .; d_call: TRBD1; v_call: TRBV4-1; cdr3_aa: CASSHPWGRGRRNEQFF; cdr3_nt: TGCGCCAGCAGCCACCCCTGGGGCAGGGGGCGCAGAAATGAGCAGTTCTTC
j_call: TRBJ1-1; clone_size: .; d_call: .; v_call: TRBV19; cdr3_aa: CASTSRGYEVEAFF; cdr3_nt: TGTGCCAGTACCTCAAGGGGGTATGAGGTTGAAGCTTTCTTT
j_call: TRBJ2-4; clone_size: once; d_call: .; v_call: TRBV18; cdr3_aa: CASSPISHDLQYF; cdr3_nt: TGTGCCAGCTCACCTATCTCACACGATCTTCAGTACTTC
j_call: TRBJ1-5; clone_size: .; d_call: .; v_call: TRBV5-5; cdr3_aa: CASSLEAGFIGNQPQHF; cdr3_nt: TGTGCCAGCAGCTTGGAGGCGGGGTTTATTGGCAATCAGCCCCAGCATTTT
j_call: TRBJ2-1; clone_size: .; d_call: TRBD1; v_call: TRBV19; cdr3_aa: CASSISPQGVYNEQFF; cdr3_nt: TGTGCCAGTAGTATTAGTCCCCAGGGGGTTTACAATGAGCAGTTCTTC
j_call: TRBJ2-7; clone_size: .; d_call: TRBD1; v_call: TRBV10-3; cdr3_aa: CATPGQGSSYEQYF; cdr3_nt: TGTGCCACGCCGGGACAGGGGAGCTCCTACGAGCAGTACTTC
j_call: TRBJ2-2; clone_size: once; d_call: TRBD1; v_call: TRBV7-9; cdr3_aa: CASSSGTDTGELFF; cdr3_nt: TGTGCCAGCAGCTCCGGGACAGACACCGGGGAGCTGTTTTTT
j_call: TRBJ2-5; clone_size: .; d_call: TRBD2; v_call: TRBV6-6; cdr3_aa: CASSYPSGGVETQYF; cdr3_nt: TGTGCCAGCAGTTACCCTAGCGGGGGGGTAGAGACCCAGTACTTC
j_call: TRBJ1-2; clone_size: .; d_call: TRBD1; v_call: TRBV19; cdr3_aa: CASSIQGANYGYTF; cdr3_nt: TGTGCCAGTAGTATCCAGGGGGCTAACTATGGCTACACCTTC
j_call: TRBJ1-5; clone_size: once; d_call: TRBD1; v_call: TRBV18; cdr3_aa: CASSPSTGSSNQPQHF; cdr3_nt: TGTGCCAGCTCACCCTCGACAGGGAGCTCCAATCAGCCCCAGCATTTT
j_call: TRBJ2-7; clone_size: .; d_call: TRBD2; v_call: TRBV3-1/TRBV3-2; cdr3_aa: CASSLSPSGGTYEQYF; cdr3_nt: TGTGCCAGCAGTTTGAGTCCTAGCGGGGGGACCTACGAGCAGTACTTC
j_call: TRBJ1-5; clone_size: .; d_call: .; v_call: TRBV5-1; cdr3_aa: CASSLAGQGHQPQHF; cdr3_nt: TGCGCCAGCAGCTTGGCCGGTCAGGGTCATCAGCCCCAGCATTTT
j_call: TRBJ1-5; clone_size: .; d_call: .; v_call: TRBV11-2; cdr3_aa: CASTPGGGQPQHF; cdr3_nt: TGTGCCAGCACCCCGGGGGGAGGTCAGCCCCAGCATTTT
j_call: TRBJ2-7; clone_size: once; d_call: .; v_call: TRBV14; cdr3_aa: CASSQVGSGSEQYF; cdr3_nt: TGTGCCAGCAGCCAAGTGGGCTCAGGAAGCGAGCAGTACTTC
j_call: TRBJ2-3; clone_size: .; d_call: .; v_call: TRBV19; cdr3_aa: CASSPREDTQYF; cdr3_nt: TGTGCCAGTAGTCCCAGGGAAGATACGCAGTATTTT
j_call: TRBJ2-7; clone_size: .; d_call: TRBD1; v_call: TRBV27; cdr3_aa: CASRGTGVSYEQYF; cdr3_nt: TGTGCCAGCAGAGGGACAGGGGTCTCCTACGAGCAGTACTTC
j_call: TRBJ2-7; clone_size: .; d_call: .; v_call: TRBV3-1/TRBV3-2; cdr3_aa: CASSQGSDSLYEQYF; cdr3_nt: TGTGCCAGCAGCCAAGGGTCAGACTCACTCTACGAGCAGTACTTC
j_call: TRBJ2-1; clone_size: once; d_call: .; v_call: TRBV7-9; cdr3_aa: CASSYSGTSNEQFF; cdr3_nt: TGTGCCAGCAGCTACTCCGGGACAAGCAATGAGCAGTTCTTC
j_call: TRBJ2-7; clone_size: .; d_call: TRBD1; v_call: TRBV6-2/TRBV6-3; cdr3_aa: CASSPIRDRGEQYF; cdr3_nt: TGTGCCAGCAGCCCAATCCGGGACAGGGGCGAGCAGTACTTC
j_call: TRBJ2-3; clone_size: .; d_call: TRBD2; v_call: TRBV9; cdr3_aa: CASSIPTSGGANTQYF; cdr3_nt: TGTGCCAGCAGCATCCCTACTAGCGGGGGGGCAAATACGCAGTATTTT
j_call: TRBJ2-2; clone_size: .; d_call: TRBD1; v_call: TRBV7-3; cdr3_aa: CASSRPGQGALNTGELFF; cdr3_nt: TGTGCCAGCAGCCGACCGGGACAGGGGGCCCTGAACACCGGGGAGCTGTTTTTT
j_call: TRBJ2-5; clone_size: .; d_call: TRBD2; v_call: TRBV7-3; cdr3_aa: CASSPFSGGQGETQYF; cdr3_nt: TGTGCCAGCAGCCCATTTAGCGGGGGGCAAGGGGAGACCCAGTACTTC